The rows below give T cell receptor beta chains drawn from one sample of a study of lung T cells in sarcoidosis with Löfgren's syndrome. In TCRdb, the reads were re-called with MiXCR into one record per CDR3 protein. The repertoire holds more than 900 distinct CDR3 sequences, with 22% as singletons. Input material: CD4+ T cells from PBMCs. These TCRs come from a human donor with sarcoidosis (Löfgren's syndrome or another form), or a control subject (not recorded which). The CDR3 runs from the conserved cysteine through the conserved F or W. A D gene is named only where the DNA matches it firmly. Size values are once, few and many counts, or a class for expanded clones, and some rows have none.

.	TRBV6-2/TRBV6-3	TRBJ1-1	large	13	CASSYLPTTAAFF	TGTGCCAGCAGTTACTTACCGACTACGGCAGCTTTCTTT
TRBD2	TRBV28	TRBJ2-7	large	15	CASSSPGGRVYEQYF	TGTGCCAGCAGTTCTCCCGGGGGGAGAGTCTACGAGCAGTACTTC
.	TRBV20-1	TRBJ1-4	.	12	CSASQEVEKLFF	TGCAGTGCCAGCCAGGAAGTTGAAAAACTGTTTTTT
.	TRBV2	TRBJ1-2	medium-sized	11	CASRIGYGYTF	TGTGCCAGCCGGATTGGGTATGGCTACACCTTC
TRBD2	TRBV29-1	TRBJ2-2	medium-sized	15	CSVNGASGNTGELFF	TGCAGCGTTAACGGGGCTAGCGGGAACACCGGGGAGCTGTTTTTT
.	TRBV2	TRBJ2-1	medium-sized	11	CASSPAVMGFF	TGTGCCAGCAGTCCAGCGGTTATGGGGTTCTTC
.	TRBV19	TRBJ2-3	medium-sized	14	CASSIGVPTDTQYF	TGTGCCAGTAGTATAGGGGTGCCCACAGATACGCAGTATTTT
.	TRBV28	TRBJ1-1	large	15	CASSLPTWGIAEAFF	TGTGCCAGCAGTTTACCTACATGGGGAATAGCTGAAGCTTTCTTT
TRBD2	TRBV11-3	TRBJ2-1	few	15	CASSRSGGGNNEQFF	TGTGCCAGCAGCCGGAGTGGCGGGGGGAACAATGAGCAGTTCTTC
.	TRBV5-1	TRBJ2-3	medium-sized	16	CASSLDAIGGSYTQYF	TGCGCCAGCAGCTTGGACGCTATCGGGGGTTCATATACGCAGTATTTT
TRBD2	TRBV4-2	TRBJ2-4	medium-sized	18	CASSQDLGGGVAKNIQYF	TGTGCCAGCAGCCAAGATCTGGGCGGGGGAGTAGCCAAAAACATTCAGTACTTC
TRBD1	TRBV2	TRBJ1-5	medium-sized	14	CASSGWTGGQPQHF	TGTGCCAGCAGTGGATGGACAGGGGGTCAGCCCCAGCATTTT
TRBD1	TRBV19	TRBJ1-5	medium-sized	18	CASSIAASGQGLYQPQHF	TGTGCCAGTAGTATAGCTGCCTCAGGACAGGGGCTTTATCAGCCCCAGCATTTT
TRBD2	TRBV2	TRBJ2-4	medium-sized	14	CASQGTSGRGIQYF	TGTGCCAGCCAGGGGACTAGCGGGAGGGGCATTCAGTACTTC
.	TRBV20-1	TRBJ2-7	large	12	CSARPRGYEQYF	TGCAGTGCTAGACCCAGGGGCTACGAGCAGTACTTC
.	TRBV7-2	TRBJ2-3	large	13	CASSFNRGDTQYF	TGTGCCAGCAGCTTCAACCGGGGAGATACGCAGTATTTT
.	TRBV2	TRBJ1-6	medium-sized	13	CASRSERDSPLHF	TGTGCCAGCAGGAGCGAAAGGGATTCACCCCTCCACTTT
.	TRBV25-1	TRBJ1-5	large	15	CASSPPDTSNQPQHF	TGTGCCAGCAGCCCCCCTGACACGAGCAATCAGCCCCAGCATTTT
TRBD1	TRBV18	TRBJ1-1	medium-sized	15	CASSAGGRGNTEAFF	TGTGCCAGCTCAGCAGGGGGCCGAGGGAACACTGAAGCTTTCTTT
TRBD1	TRBV30	TRBJ2-7	.	13	CASATGNSYEQYF	TGTGCCTCCGCGACAGGGAACTCCTACGAGCAGTACTTC
TRBD2	TRBV5-5	TRBJ2-2	.	14	CASTSGSFTGELFF	TGTGCCAGCACCAGCGGGAGTTTCACCGGGGAGCTGTTTTTT
TRBD1	TRBV28	TRBJ1-5	.	14	CASSSDRAGQSQHF	TGTGCCAGCAGCTCGGACAGGGCGGGACAGTCCCAGCATTTC
.	TRBV19	TRBJ2-3	medium-sized	15	CASSINPGVSDTQYF	TGTGCCAGTAGTATAAATCCGGGAGTTTCAGATACGCAGTATTTT
.	TRBV29-1	TRBJ1-1	medium-sized	12	CSGKTGNTEAFF	TGCAGCGGGAAGACAGGGAACACTGAAGCTTTCTTT
.	TRBV6-1	TRBJ2-4	large	15	CASRPLTRGQNIQYF	TGTGCCAGCAGACCGTTAACCAGGGGCCAAAACATTCAGTACTTC
.	TRBV28	TRBJ1-2	medium-sized	15	CASIQNGGINYGYTF	TGTGCCAGCATTCAAAATGGGGGAATTAACTATGGCTACACCTTC
.	TRBV2	TRBJ1-4	medium-sized	15	CASSSRRQRTEKLFF	TGTGCCAGCAGTTCCCGCCGACAGAGGACCGAAAAACTGTTTTTT
.	TRBV18	TRBJ2-3	medium-sized	13	CASSPQGTDTQYF	TGTGCCAGCTCACCACAGGGCACAGATACGCAGTATTTT